The T cell receptor beta chain under discussion was sequenced for a study of response to subunit inactivated influenza vaccine. Study observations and caveats: There was a suggestion from the authors that each seasonal influenza vaccination recruits few new T cells.

CDR3 length: 15 residues. Between the trimmed V and J ends, which lost 7 bases and 3 bases, there was a span of 18 bases. A single record per CDR3 protein comes from TCRdb applying MiXCR to the RT-PCR reads. This table holds approximately 570,000 distinct CDR3 sequences, 7.6% found once. Only a few counts were recorded for this clonotype. Its antigen is not identified. The V gene is TRBV12-3 or TRBV12-4, the J gene TRBJ1-2; no clear D. The sequence was obtained from a man aged 45-69 years who received an inactivated influenza vaccine. Sequencing was performed on PBMCs from blood, taken about 24 months after vaccination. CDR3 amino acids: CASTSGPSSYYGYTF. The DNA of the CDR3 is TGTGCCAGCACCTCCGGGCCATCTTCTTACTATGGCTACACCTTC.